The 15 T cell receptor beta chains reported below all come from one sample, sequenced in a study of shared clonotypes between healthy human individuals. This table comes from immunoSEQ multiplex PCR, and its TCRdb copy is limited to in-frame clones, with some not included. The sample includes about 530,000 clones, 90% to 97% seen only once; the top ten take 0.055% to 0.075%. Sequenced input: naive CD4+ T cells sorted from blood. As to subset: CD45RA+ positively selected. All receptors come from a young woman in good health.

The chain employs TRBV5-1 and TRBJ2-7; D may be TRBD1 (6 bases). The V gene lost 2 bases and the J gene lost 9 bases, with 21 bases spanning the gap. The length of the CDR3 is 15 residues. CDR1 is SGHRS, CDR2 YFSETQ, per germline. The CDR3 sequence: CASSFGQNPLRGQYF. Written as DNA, the CDR3 is TGCGCCAGCAGCTTCGGACAGAATCCCCTACGAGGGCAGTACTTC.

The chain joins TRBV28 to TRBJ2-7; D could derive from TRBD1 or TRBD2 (6 bases each). CDR3 size: 16 residues. Germline V lookup: CDR1 MDHEN, CDR2 SYDVKM. Trimming stripped 5 bases from V and 3 bases from J, with 20 bases between. CDR3 sequence: CASSLATGSLIYEQYF. CDR3 bases: TGTGCCAGCAGTCTAGCGACAGGTTCCTTGATCTACGAGCAGTACTTC.

The chain combines TRBV25-1 with TRBJ1-5; D unresolved. The CDR3 is 15 residues long. Germline lookup yields CDR1 MGHDK and CDR2 SYGVNS. Trimming removed 2 bases at V and 0 bases at J, with 8 bases between. The DNA of the CDR3 is TGTGCCAGCAGTGAAGCCGGGAATAGCAATCAGCCCCAGCATTTT. Its translation: CASSEAGNSNQPQHF.

V gene TRBV7-8 combines with J gene TRBJ2-3; 11 bases agree with TRBD2. CDR1 SGHVS and CDR2 FQNEAQ come from the germline V gene. V shed 1 base and J 7 bases; nucleotides not matched to a gene: 10. There are 17 residues in the CDR3. CDR3 amino acids: CASSLEGPGLADYTQYF. Written as DNA, the CDR3 is TGTGCCAGCAGCTTAGAGGGACCGGGACTAGCGGATTATACGCAGTATTTT.

This clone came up a few times. The V call is TRBV9, the J call TRBJ2-7; D is unclear. This CDR3 comprises 14 residues. Between the trimmed V and J ends, which lost 0 bases and 6 bases, there was a span of 13 bases. Germline V gene lookup returns CDR1 SGDLS and CDR2 YYNGEE. The CDR3 DNA reads TGTGCCAGCAGCGTAGGGCCCGGGTCGGGCGAGCAGTACTTC. Its translation: CASSVGPGSGEQYF.

V usage is TRBV29-1 and J usage is TRBJ2-4, with D perhaps matching TRBD1 or TRBD2 (6 bases each). The CDR3 is made up of 11 amino acids. Germline CDR1 is SQVTM and CDR2 is ANQGSEA. V dropped 6 bases and J dropped 9 bases, with 12 bases sitting between them. CDR3 DNA sequence: TGCAGCGTGGCCGGGGGCGGCATTCAGTACTTC. Its protein is CSVAGGGIQYF.

V usage is TRBV2 and J usage is TRBJ2-1, with 9 bases matching TRBD1. Trimming took 4 bases from V and 9 from J; bases not matched to a gene: 10. CDR3 length: 15 residues. Germline assignment: CDR1 SNHLY and CDR2 FYNNEI. In DNA, the CDR3 is TGTGCCAGCAGTGCCGGGACAGGGTTTGGTAGTGAGCAGTTCTTC. It yields the protein CASSAGTGFGSEQFF.

The genes are TRBV11-2 and TRBJ2-1; 10 nucleotides match TRBD2. J was trimmed by 5 bases and V by 1 base; bases with no gene match: 11. This CDR3 has 18 residues. Germline CDR1 SGHAT, CDR2 FQNNGV. Here the CDR3 reads CASSLVPVGLATNNEQFF. The CDR3 bases are TGTGCCAGCAGCTTAGTACCCGTGGGACTAGCGACGAACAATGAGCAGTTCTTC.

J is TRBJ1-5 and V is TRBV18; a weak D match, TRBD1 (5 bases). The V end was cut by 5 bases, the J end by 0 bases, with 11 bases between. The CDR3 is made up of 15 amino acids. Germline lookup yields CDR1 KGHSH and CDR2 LQKENI. The CDR3 DNA reads as TGTGCCAGCTCATTCTCGACAGTTAGCAATCAGCCCCAGCATTTT. Its protein product is CASSFSTVSNQPQHF.

This clone was recorded once. This rearrangement joins TRBV6-5 to TRBJ2-3; 8 nucleotides match TRBD2. This CDR3 contains 15 residues. V gave up 5 bases and J gave up 5 bases; unmatched junction bases: 9. Germline CDR1 MNHEY, CDR2 SVGAGI. The CDR3 here is CASSLIGRAGDTQYF. CDR3 DNA sequence: TGTGCCAGCAGTCTAATCGGGAGGGCCGGAGATACGCAGTATTTT.

The chain employs TRBV18 and TRBJ2-7, with D perhaps TRBD1 (6 bases). V lost 2 bases and J lost 1, with 9 bases in between. CDR3 length: 14 residues. Germline-derived CDR1 and CDR2 are KGHSH and LQKENI. The CDR3 region is CASSPRRGSYEQYF. CDR3 nucleotide sequence: TGTGCCAGCTCACCAAGAAGGGGGTCCTACGAGCAGTACTTC.

This chain links TRBV11-2 with TRBJ1-1; no firm D call. Between the trimmed V and J ends, which lost 1 base and 4 bases, there was a span of 10 bases. Germline CDR1 SGHAT, CDR2 FQNNGV. The CDR3 is 14 amino acids. The CDR3 here is CASSLVAWSTEAFF. In DNA form, the CDR3 reads TGTGCCAGCAGCTTAGTTGCGTGGAGCACTGAAGCTTTCTTT. Complete variable domain (other parts from reference TRBV11-2 and TRBJ1-1): EAGVAQSPRYKIIEKRQSVAFWCNPISGHATLYWYQQILGQGPKLLIQFQNNGVVDDSQLPKDRFSAERLKGVDSTLKIQPAKLEDSAVYLCASSLVAWSTEAFFGQGTRLTVV.

CDR3 coding DNA: TGCGCCAGCAGCAACGGACAGGGGGTAACTAATGAAAAACTGTTTTTT. Encoded protein: CASSNGQGVTNEKLFF. The chain links TRBV5-1 to TRBJ1-4; TRBD1 aligns across 10 bases. Trimming took 4 bases from V and 1 from J; bases not matched to a gene: 4. Germline V gene sequence: CDR1 SGHRS, CDR2 YFSETQ. The CDR3 is 16 amino acids.

The gene calls are TRBV7-3 and TRBJ1-1, with D perhaps TRBD1 (6 bases). Germline CDR1 and CDR2: SGHTA and FQGTGA. Trimming cost V 10 bases and J 3 bases, with 27 bases left between them. This CDR3 comprises 17 residues. CDR3 nucleotide sequence: TGTGCCACCAGGGGAACCGGAGAGGGGCAAGGCGACACTGAAGCTTTCTTT. Its protein is CATRGTGEGQGDTEAFF.

V and J are TRBV7-9 and TRBJ2-1, with TRBD2 identical over 8 bases. V trimming: 3 bases; J trimming: 8 bases; junction bases outside the gene matches: 6. The CDR3 spans 14 residues. Germline V gene data show CDR1 as SEHNR and CDR2 as FQNEAQ (reference sequence). CDR3 DNA sequence: TGTGCCAGCAGCTTTAAGCGGGAGAAGCATGAGCAGTTCTTC. Its translation is CASSFKREKHEQFF.